The present T cell receptor beta chain was sequenced within a study of T cell responses to AZD1222 COVID-19 vaccine. Notes on the study in general: Researchers took repertoire samples only after the peak T cell response had come. Clonal diversity may have been underestimated in mostly white British donors. Vaccine-related CD4 TCRs covered spike, predominating at 160-218 and 743-854. After two AZD1222 doses, spike-specific TCR breadth and depth rose versus day 0.

The CDR3 has 15 amino acids. Per the germline V gene, CDR1 is KGHDR and CDR2 is SFDVKD. V was clipped by 6 bases and J by 4 bases, with 17 bases between them. Data came from immunoSEQ multiplex PCR; TCRdb stores just in-frame clones and leaves some out. The profile shows 100,000 or so clones, approximately 92% of them singletons. To note about this clone: Antigen unknown.

The J gene is TRBJ2-5, the V gene TRBV24-1, with D possibly called TRBD1 or TRBD2 (6 bases each). The sequencing used peripheral blood, collected 28 days after the second AZD1222 dose. The clonotype was recovered from an adult who received the AZD1222 COVID-19 vaccine. Here the CDR3 reads CATSSGGTRRETQYF. CDR3 DNA: TGTGCCACCAGTTCTGGGGGGACAAGAAGAGAGACCCAGTACTTC.